This T cell receptor (beta chain) was found in a study of blood T cell repertoires in COVID-19. The wider study: Some COVID-19 samples were acute and others convalescent; all came from the United States, Italy and Spain. PBMCs, B-cell-depleted T cells, or T cells provided the cDNA or gDNA that made up the material.

Generated by immunoSEQ multiplex PCR, the TCRdb table keeps only in-frame clones and is missing some. The sample gives about 55,000 clones, around 90% of which show up once; around 14% is in the top ten. CDR1 is SGHTA, CDR2 FQGNSA, per germline. The ends were cut back, 9 bases at V and 3 bases at J, with 11 bases in the middle. The CDR3 sequence is 13 residues long. Input material: peripheral blood. The chain couples TRBV7-2 to TRBJ2-2, with D tentatively TRBD2 (6 bases). This sequence originates from a human donor with active COVID-19. The donor label of this sample is uncertain. The CDR3 DNA reads TGTGCCAGGGTAGGAGGGGACACCGGGGAGCTGTTTTTT. Protein product: CARVGGDTGELFF.